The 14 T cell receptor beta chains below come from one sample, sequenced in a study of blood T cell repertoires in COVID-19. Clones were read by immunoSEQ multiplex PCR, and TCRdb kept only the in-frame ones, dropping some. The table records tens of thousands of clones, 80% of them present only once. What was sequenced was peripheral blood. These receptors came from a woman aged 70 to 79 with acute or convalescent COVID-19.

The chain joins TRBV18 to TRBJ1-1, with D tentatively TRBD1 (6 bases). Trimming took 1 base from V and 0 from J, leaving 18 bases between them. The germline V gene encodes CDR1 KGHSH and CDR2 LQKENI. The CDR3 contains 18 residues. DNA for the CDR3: TGTGCCAGCTCACCACAGGAGCGGACAGAACACATGAACACTGAAGCTTTCTTT. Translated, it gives CASSPQERTEHMNTEAFF.

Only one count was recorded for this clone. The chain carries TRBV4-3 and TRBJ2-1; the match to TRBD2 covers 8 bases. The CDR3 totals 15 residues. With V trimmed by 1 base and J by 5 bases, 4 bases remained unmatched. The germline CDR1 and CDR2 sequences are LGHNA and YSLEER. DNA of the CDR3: TGCGCCAGCAGCCAAGTACTAGCGGATGACAATGAGCAGTTCTTC. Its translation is CASSQVLADDNEQFF.

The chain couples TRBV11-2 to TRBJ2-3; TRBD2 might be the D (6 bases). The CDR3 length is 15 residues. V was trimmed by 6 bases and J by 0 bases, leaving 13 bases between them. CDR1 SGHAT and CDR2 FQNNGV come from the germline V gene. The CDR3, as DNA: TGTGCCAGCAGGAGGGCCGGGACTAGCACAGATACGCAGTATTTT. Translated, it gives CASRRAGTSTDTQYF.

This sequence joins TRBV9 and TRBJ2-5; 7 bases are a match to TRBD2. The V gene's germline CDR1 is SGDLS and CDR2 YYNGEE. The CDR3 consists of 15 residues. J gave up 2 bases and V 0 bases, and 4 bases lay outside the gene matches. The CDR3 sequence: CASSVGLAEQETQYF. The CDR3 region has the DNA TGTGCCAGCAGCGTAGGGCTAGCGGAACAAGAGACCCAGTACTTC.

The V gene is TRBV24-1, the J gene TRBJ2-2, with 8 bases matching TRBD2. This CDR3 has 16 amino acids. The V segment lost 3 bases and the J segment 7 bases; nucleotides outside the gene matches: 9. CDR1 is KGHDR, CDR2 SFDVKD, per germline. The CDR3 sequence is CATSDALSGGFGELFF. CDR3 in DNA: TGTGCCACCAGTGATGCCCTCAGCGGGGGATTCGGGGAGCTGTTTTTT.

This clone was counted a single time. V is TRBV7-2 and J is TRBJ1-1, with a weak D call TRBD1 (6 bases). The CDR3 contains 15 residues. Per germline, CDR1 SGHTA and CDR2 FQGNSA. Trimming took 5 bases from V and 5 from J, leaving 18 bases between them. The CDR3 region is CASSTVGSQGTEAFF. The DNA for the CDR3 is TGTGCCAGCAGCACAGTGGGTTCTCAGGGGACTGAAGCTTTCTTT.

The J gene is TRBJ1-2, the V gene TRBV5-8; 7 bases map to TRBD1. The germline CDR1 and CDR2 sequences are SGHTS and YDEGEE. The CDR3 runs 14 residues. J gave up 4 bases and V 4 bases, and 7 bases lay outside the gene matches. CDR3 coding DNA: TGTGCCAGCAGCCCCCAGGGGGGTGTCTATGGCTACACCTTC. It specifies CASSPQGGVYGYTF.

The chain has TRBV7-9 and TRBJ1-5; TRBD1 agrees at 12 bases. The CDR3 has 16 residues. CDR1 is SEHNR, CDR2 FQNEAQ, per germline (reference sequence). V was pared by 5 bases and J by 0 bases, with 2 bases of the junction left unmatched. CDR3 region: CASSLGQGASNQPQHF. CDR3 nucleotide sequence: TGTGCCAGCAGCCTGGGACAGGGGGCTAGCAATCAGCCCCAGCATTTT.

DNA of the CDR3: TGTGCCAGCAGTTTGCAGAGTAAACAGACTGAAGCTTTCTTT. Residues: CASSLQSKQTEAFF. V gene TRBV21-1 combines with J gene TRBJ1-1; the table's D call, TRBD1, has no DNA check behind it. TRBV21-1 is a listed pseudogene. CDR3 size: 14 residues.

The CDR3 here is CASSTATGGRTEAFF. The CDR3 DNA reads TGTGCCAGTAGTACCGCTACAGGGGGTAGGACTGAAGCTTTCTTT. V and J are TRBV19 and TRBJ1-1; 8 positions match TRBD1. This CDR3 spans 15 amino acids. Germline V gives CDR1 LNHDA, CDR2 SQIVND (reference sequence). After removal of 4 bases from V and 5 bases from J, the junction contained 9 bases not matched to a gene. Complete variable domain (other parts from reference TRBV19 and TRBJ1-1): DGGITQSPKYLFRKEGQNVTLSCEQNLNHDAMYWYRQDPGQGLRLIYYSQIVNDFQKGDIAEGYSVSREKKESFPLTVTSAQKNPTAFYLCASSTATGGRTEAFFGQGTRLTVV.

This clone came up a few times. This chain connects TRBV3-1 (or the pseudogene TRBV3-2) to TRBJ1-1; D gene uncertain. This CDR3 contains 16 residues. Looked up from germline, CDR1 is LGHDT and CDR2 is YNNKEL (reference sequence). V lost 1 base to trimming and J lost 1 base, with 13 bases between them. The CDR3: CASSQVLTVGNTEAFF. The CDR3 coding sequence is TGTGCCAGCAGCCAAGTGCTGACTGTCGGGAACACTGAAGCTTTCTTT.

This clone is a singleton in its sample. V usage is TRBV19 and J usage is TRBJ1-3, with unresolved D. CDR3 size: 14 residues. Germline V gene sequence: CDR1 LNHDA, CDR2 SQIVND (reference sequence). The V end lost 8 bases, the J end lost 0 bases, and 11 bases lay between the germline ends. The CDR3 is CASSLGSSGNTIYF. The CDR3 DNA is TGTGCCAGTTCCCTAGGGAGCTCTGGAAACACCATATATTTT.

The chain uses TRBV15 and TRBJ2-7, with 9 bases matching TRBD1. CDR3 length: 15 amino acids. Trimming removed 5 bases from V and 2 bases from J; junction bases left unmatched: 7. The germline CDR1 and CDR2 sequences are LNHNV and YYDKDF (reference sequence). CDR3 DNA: TGTGCCACCAGCTCTCCGGGACAGGGTACCTACGAGCAGTACTTC. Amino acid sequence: CATSSPGQGTYEQYF.

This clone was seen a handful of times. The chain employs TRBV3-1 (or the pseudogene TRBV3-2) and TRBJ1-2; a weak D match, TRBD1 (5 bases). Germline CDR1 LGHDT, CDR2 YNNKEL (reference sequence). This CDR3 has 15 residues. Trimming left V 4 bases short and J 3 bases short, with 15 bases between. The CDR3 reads CASSPIGRDYYGYTF. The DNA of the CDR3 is TGTGCCAGCAGCCCTATAGGCAGGGACTACTATGGCTACACCTTC.